Listed below are T cell receptor beta chains from one sample, sequenced in a study of T cells in Graves' hyperthyroidism and ophthalmopathy. From the multiplex PCR reads, TCRdb called clonotypes with MiXCR, one entry per CDR3 protein. The data hold approximately 600,000 distinct CDR3 sequences, with 11% to 15% observed a single time. Sequencing was carried out using blood. The receptors were gathered from a woman in her twenties or thirties with Graves' hyperthyroidism that later progressed to Graves' ophthalmopathy. Both conserved end residues are part of each CDR3. Fields, in order: V gene, J gene, CDR3 protein.

TRBV7-7	TRBJ1-6	CASSLTGKDSPLHF
TRBV7-8	TRBJ2-1	CASSWGLAEGNEQFF
TRBV30	TRBJ1-1	CAWSSRVNTEAFF
TRBV25-1	TRBJ1-5	CASSDWEGGQPQHF
TRBV29-1	TRBJ1-1	CSGAPGLGEAFF
TRBV24-1	TRBJ2-5	CATSEEGLARETQYF
TRBV3-1	TRBJ1-5	CASSQRDRYQPQHF
TRBV19	TRBJ1-3	CASSILDGPGNTIYF
TRBV24-1	TRBJ2-2	CATSESGQGAAGELFF
TRBV10-2	TRBJ2-1	CASRLAGPYNEQFF
TRBV7-3	TRBJ2-2	CASSLSQANTGELFF
TRBV28	TRBJ1-2	CASSLGRNYGYTF
TRBV4-1	TRBJ2-1	CAGSQPTRGSHNEQFF
TRBV20-1	TRBJ2-1	CSARDTGGPWGNEQFF
TRBV12-3/TRBV12-4	TRBJ1-5	CASIGRDFGQPQHF
TRBV6-1	TRBJ1-1	CASSLFRAANTEAFF
TRBV5-6	TRBJ1-2	CASSSGQGEYYTF
TRBV7-6	TRBJ2-1	CASSFPGSNEQFF
TRBV2	TRBJ2-2	CASSDTSGRPGELFF
TRBV28	TRBJ2-1	CASSSGRDSYNEQFF
TRBV3-1	TRBJ2-2	CASSQDPGLEGYTGELFF
TRBV18	TRBJ2-3	CASSPRRDDTQYF
TRBV13	TRBJ2-3	CASSRMDRGPPDTQYF
TRBV6-1	TRBJ2-3	CASSPLAGGPHTQYF
TRBV20-1	TRBJ1-3	CSARDGDSGNTIYF
TRBV24-1	TRBJ1-2	CATSDYRDGYTF
TRBV27	TRBJ2-1	CASSLSRRHEQFF
TRBV28	TRBJ1-2	CASRDAQGAQNYGYTF
TRBV2	TRBJ2-5	CASSPVETQYF
TRBV28	TRBJ2-7	CASSLSGTHVEQYF
TRBV28	TRBJ2-3	CASSLVGADTDTQYF
TRBV5-1	TRBJ2-5	CASSSRFSGGGETQYF
TRBV27	TRBJ1-5	CASSLGARRSQHF
TRBV20-1	TRBJ2-5	CSARGAGLAGHIQETQYF